The TCR beta chain described here comes from a study of CD8 T cells in ankylosing spondylitis. Study results and limitations: Researchers reportedly found disease-linked clones significantly enriched in matched ankylosing spondylitis synovial fluid. CD8+ disease-linked clones were present at relatively low frequencies in blood.

Trimming cost V 3 bases and J 5 bases; bases outside gene matches: 5. CDR1 is DFQATT, CDR2 SNEGSKA, per germline (reference sequence). The CDR3 covers 14 residues. A quantitative 5'-RACE method, one with molecular barcodes, was used to make TCR beta libraries. TCRdb independently ran MiXCR on the 5' RACE reads; one entry per CDR3 protein. The repertoire holds roughly 280,000 distinct CDR3 sequences, with approximately 20% as singletons. Only a few counts were recorded for this clonotype. As yet, its antigen is unknown. The chain uses TRBV20-1 and TRBJ2-2; 8 bases map to TRBD2. Material for sequencing was blood, either unsorted or a sorted T cell fraction (not recorded which). This clonotype was sampled from a male donor with ankylosing spondylitis or in good health (not recorded which). CDR3 coding DNA: TGCAGTGCTAGGGTCCGGGAGGGAACCGGGGAGCTGTTTTTT. Translated, it gives CSARVREGTGELFF.